These 20 T cell receptor beta chains were all obtained from the same sample, sequenced in a study of shared clonotypes between healthy human individuals. Terminally differentiated effector memory CD45RA+ cells were left out of the naive CD8 fraction, which was CD45RO-negative and positively selected for CCR7. Generated by immunoSEQ multiplex PCR, the TCRdb table keeps only in-frame clones and is missing some. The profile shows around 1.9 million clones, 93% of them singletons. Input material: naive CD8+ T cells from PBMCs. Source of these receptors: a man aged 18 to 29 in good health. Some clones in this sample may be carry-over from other donors' samples.

The chain recombines TRBV27 with TRBJ2-7; possible D gene TRBD2, 6 bases. Germline assignment: CDR1 MNHEY and CDR2 SMNVEV (reference sequence). The CDR3 loop spans 15 amino acids. Trimming removed 5 bases at V and 0 bases at J, with 14 bases between. The CDR3 sequence is CASSTRLVSSYEQYF. CDR3 in DNA: TGTGCCAGCAGTACTCGACTAGTAAGCTCCTACGAGCAGTACTTC.

Worth noting for this clone: Different DNA sequences within this sample yield the same CDR3. The chain employs TRBV28 and TRBJ2-7; D is uncertain. Trimming took 5 bases from V and 0 from J, leaving 11 bases between them. Per the germline V gene, CDR1 is MDHEN and CDR2 is SYDVKM. The CDR3 runs 14 residues. CDR3 residues: CASSPLGISYEQYF. The CDR3 DNA reads as TGTGCCAGCAGTCCCTTAGGGATCTCCTACGAGCAGTACTTC. The full variable domain, its missing parts supplied by reference TRBV28 and TRBJ2-7, is DVKVTQSSRYLVKRTGEKVFLECVQDMDHENMFWYRQDPGLGLRLIYFSYDVKMKEKGDIPEGYSVSREKKERFSLILESASTNQTSMYLCASSPLGISYEQYFGPGTRLTVT.

This clone was observed once. The gene calls are TRBV19 and TRBJ1-1; D is perhaps TRBD1 (6 bases). The V gene lost 2 bases and the J gene lost 1 base, with 11 bases spanning the gap. The CDR3 has 15 amino acids. Germline V gene lookup returns CDR1 LNHDA and CDR2 SQIVND (reference sequence). The CDR3 DNA reads as TGTGCCAGTAGTATACAACAGGGTGGGAACACTGAAGCTTTCTTT. It is translated as CASSIQQGGNTEAFF.

This chain connects TRBV5-1 to TRBJ1-5; no clear D gene. Trimming took off 0 bases at V and 10 bases at J, with 11 bases between the two ends. Looked up from germline, CDR1 is SGHRS and CDR2 is YFSETQ. The CDR3 loop spans 13 amino acids. In nucleotides, the CDR3 is TGCGCCAGCAGCTTGGGGGTCCTCAGTCCCCAGCATTTT. It yields the protein CASSLGVLSPQHF.

The chain is built from TRBV7-9 and TRBJ2-7; 7 bases are a match to TRBD1. This CDR3 comprises 16 residues. Germline-derived CDR1 and CDR2 are SEHNR and FQNEAQ (reference sequence). Trimming removed 5 bases from V and 0 bases from J; junction bases left unmatched: 10. The CDR3 is CASSQKTGISSYEQYF. CDR3 in DNA: TGTGCCAGCAGCCAAAAGACAGGGATTAGCTCCTACGAGCAGTACTTC.

This rearrangement joins TRBV10-3 to TRBJ2-7; a possible D gene is TRBD1 (6 bases). Per the germline V gene, CDR1 is ENHRY and CDR2 is SYGVKD. Trimming left V 2 bases short and J 1 base short, with 12 bases between. This CDR3 contains 15 residues. The CDR3 region has the DNA TGTGCCATCAGTGAGACAGGGAAGGGTTCCTACGAGCAGTACTTC. It codes for CAISETGKGSYEQYF.

About this clone itself: Other DNA sequences in the sample encode the same CDR3. V and J are TRBV7-9 and TRBJ1-1; D remains unclear. CDR3 length: 14 amino acids. The V and J ends lost 2 bases and 0 bases respectively, with 7 bases between them. Germline V gene sequence: CDR1 SEHNR, CDR2 FQNEAQ (reference sequence). The CDR3 DNA is TGTGCCAGCAGCTTAAATCGCGTGAACACTGAAGCTTTCTTT. Residues: CASSLNRVNTEAFF.

The V gene is TRBV13, the J gene TRBJ2-7, with 7 bases matching TRBD1. There are 14 residues in the CDR3. CDR1 and CDR2 from the germline V gene are PRHDT and FYEKMQ (reference sequence). V gave up 3 bases and J gave up 3 bases; unmatched junction bases: 5. DNA for the CDR3: TGTGCCAGCAGCTTGGGACAGCTAGGCTACGAGCAGTACTTC. Its protein product is CASSLGQLGYEQYF.

This chain uses TRBV6-1 with TRBJ1-5, with 10 bases lining up with TRBD1. V gave up 7 bases and J gave up 1 base; unmatched junction bases: 4. Looked up from germline, CDR1 is MNHNS and CDR2 is SASEGT. This CDR3 comprises 15 residues. CDR3 loop: CASKPGQGSNQPQHF. The DNA for the CDR3 is TGTGCCAGCAAACCGGGACAGGGGAGCAATCAGCCCCAGCATTTT.

This clone was seen only once. This chain connects TRBV5-4 to TRBJ1-2; 7 bases map to TRBD1. This CDR3 contains 13 residues. Germline lookup yields CDR1 SGHNT and CDR2 YYREEE (reference sequence). V lost 5 bases, J lost 5 bases, and 6 bases stayed unmatched. The CDR3 is CASRGTAPYGYTF. In DNA, the CDR3 is TGTGCCAGCAGGGGGACAGCGCCGTATGGCTACACCTTC.

The chain links TRBV13 to TRBJ2-7, with D tentatively TRBD2 (5 bases). This CDR3 comprises 14 residues. Trimming removed 2 bases at V and 2 bases at J, with 10 bases between. Germline V lookup: CDR1 PRHDT, CDR2 FYEKMQ (reference sequence). In DNA form, the CDR3 reads TGTGCCAGCAGCTTATTAGCGACACCCTACGAGCAGTACTTC. The encoded protein is CASSLLATPYEQYF.

V gene TRBV6-1 combines with J gene TRBJ1-4; D is uncertain. This CDR3 has 14 amino acids. V was cut by 6 bases and J by 4 bases, with 12 bases left in between. Germline assignment: CDR1 MNHNS and CDR2 SASEGT. CDR3 residues: CASRDAPGNEKLFF. The CDR3 coding sequence is TGTGCCAGCAGGGACGCCCCGGGTAATGAAAAACTGTTTTTT.

The rearrangement joins TRBV6-4 to TRBJ2-7; maybe TRBD1 (6 bases). Germline CDR1 and CDR2: MRHNA and SNTAGT. Trimming left V 10 bases short and J 1 base short, with 11 bases between. CDR3 size: 12 residues. The CDR3 loop reads CAIETGSYEQYF. The CDR3 bases are TGTGCCATCGAAACAGGGTCCTACGAGCAGTACTTC.

The rearrangement links TRBV9 to TRBJ1-2; D gene ambiguous. The V gene's germline CDR1 is SGDLS and CDR2 YYNGEE. The CDR3 totals 13 residues. V dropped 4 bases and J dropped 7 bases, with 14 bases sitting between them. CDR3 in DNA: TGTGCCAGCAGCCCCCCCCATGGCCCTGGCTACACCTTC. Its translation is CASSPPHGPGYTF.

J is TRBJ2-7 and V is TRBV4-1, with D possibly matching TRBD2 (5 bases). V gave up 0 bases and J gave up 7 bases, with 16 bases separating them. The CDR3 is made up of 15 amino acids. Germline loops: CDR1 MGHRA, CDR2 YSYEKL. Here the CDR3 reads CASSQDRGYLWEQYF. CDR3 coding DNA: TGCGCCAGCAGCCAAGATCGAGGGTACCTATGGGAGCAGTACTTC.

V is TRBV19 and J is TRBJ1-5; TRBD1 might be the D (5 bases). V lost 9 bases, J lost 5 bases, and 14 bases lay in between. The CDR3 is 13 amino acids. Germline values: CDR1 LNHDA, CDR2 SQIVND (reference sequence). CDR3: CASGDPGDQPQHF. The DNA of the CDR3 is TGTGCCAGCGGGGACCCGGGCGATCAGCCCCAGCATTTT.

V is TRBV7-6 and J is TRBJ1-1; D ambiguous. The CDR3 is 14 residues long. The V and J ends lost 8 bases and 4 bases respectively, with 17 bases between them. CDR1 is SGHVS and CDR2 is FNYEAQ in the germline V gene. In DNA form, the CDR3 reads TGTGCCAGCCGGGCCGGCCAGGTAGGCACTGAAGCTTTCTTT. Protein product: CASRAGQVGTEAFF.

V and J are TRBV4-3 and TRBJ2-4; D perhaps matches TRBD2 (6 bases). The V and J ends lost 0 bases and 2 bases respectively, with 8 bases between them. Germline lookup yields CDR1 LGHNA and CDR2 YSLEER. There are 15 residues in the CDR3. CDR3 sequence: CASSQDGGPKNIQYF. The CDR3 DNA is TGCGCCAGCAGCCAAGACGGAGGGCCCAAAAACATTCAGTACTTC.

The rearrangement joins TRBV19 to TRBJ1-1; no reliable D call. V lost 3 bases to trimming and J lost 4 bases, with 12 bases between them. Germline-derived CDR1 and CDR2 are LNHDA and SQIVND (reference sequence). CDR3 length: 14 amino acids. This CDR3 is CASSIGFGSTEAFF. CDR3 DNA sequence: TGTGCCAGTAGTATCGGATTCGGTAGCACTGAAGCTTTCTTT. The variable domain in full, with the rest retrieved from reference TRBV19 and TRBJ1-1, is DGGITQSPKYLFRKEGQNVTLSCEQNLNHDAMYWYRQDPGQGLRLIYYSQIVNDFQKGDIAEGYSVSREKKESFPLTVTSAQKNPTAFYLCASSIGFGSTEAFFGQGTRLTVV.

This chain uses TRBV11-3 with TRBJ2-5; 8 positions agree with TRBD2. With the DNA end fitting TRBJ2-7 better, the J assignment may be wrong. CDR3 length: 15 residues. CDR1 and CDR2 from the germline V gene are SGHNT and YENEEA. This CDR3 reads CASSLGASGSYEQYF. The CDR3 nucleotides are TGTGCCAGCAGCTTAGGGGCCAGCGGGAGCTACGAGCAGTACTTC.